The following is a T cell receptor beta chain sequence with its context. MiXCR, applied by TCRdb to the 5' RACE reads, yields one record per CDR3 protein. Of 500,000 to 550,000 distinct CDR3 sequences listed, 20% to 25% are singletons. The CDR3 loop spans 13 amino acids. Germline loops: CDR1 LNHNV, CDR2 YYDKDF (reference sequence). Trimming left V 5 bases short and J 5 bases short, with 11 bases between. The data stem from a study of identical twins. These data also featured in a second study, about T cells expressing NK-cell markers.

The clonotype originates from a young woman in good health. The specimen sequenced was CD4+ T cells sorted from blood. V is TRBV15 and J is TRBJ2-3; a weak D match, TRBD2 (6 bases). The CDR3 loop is CATSRGAGDTQYF. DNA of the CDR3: TGTGCCACCAGCCGGGGAGCGGGAGATACGCAGTATTTT.